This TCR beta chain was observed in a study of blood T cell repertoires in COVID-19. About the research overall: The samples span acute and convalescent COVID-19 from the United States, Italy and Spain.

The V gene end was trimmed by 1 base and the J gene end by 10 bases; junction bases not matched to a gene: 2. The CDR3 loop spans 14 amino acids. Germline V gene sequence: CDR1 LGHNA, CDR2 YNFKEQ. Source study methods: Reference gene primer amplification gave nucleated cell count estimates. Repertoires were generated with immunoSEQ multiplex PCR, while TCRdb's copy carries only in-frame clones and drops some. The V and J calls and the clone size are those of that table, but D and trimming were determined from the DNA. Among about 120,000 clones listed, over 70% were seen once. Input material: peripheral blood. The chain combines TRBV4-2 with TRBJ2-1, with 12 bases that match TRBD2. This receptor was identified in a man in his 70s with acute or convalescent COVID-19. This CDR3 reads CASSQGLAGVEQFF. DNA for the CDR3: TGTGCCAGCAGCCAAGGACTAGCGGGGGTCGAGCAGTTCTTC.